A selection of T cell receptor beta chains follows, all from one sample in a study of post-analysis software for immune sequencing data. Using its own MiXCR run on the PCR reads, TCRdb lists one record per CDR3 protein. Here the sample spans a few hundred thousand distinct CDR3 sequences, about 39% being singletons. Material for sequencing was blood. These receptors originate from a girl between 2 and 10 years old with multiple sclerosis. Both conserved end residues are part of each CDR3. A D gene is named only where the DNA matches it firmly. Expanded clones get a size class; other rows say once, few or many, or leave the size out.

13	TRBV27	NA	NA	TRBJ2-1	CASSLRVYNEQFF	TGTGCCAGCAGTTTACGGGTTTACAATGAGCAGTTCTTC
13	TRBV10-3	TRBD1	NA	TRBJ1-1	CAIARQGATEAFF	TGTGCCATCGCCAGGCAGGGGGCCACTGAAGCTTTCTTT
17	TRBV6-6	NA	NA	TRBJ1-5	CASSYVTEIYSNQPQHF	TGTGCCAGCAGTTACGTTACAGAAATTTATAGCAATCAGCCCCAGCATTTT
15	TRBV7-3	NA	NA	TRBJ2-7	CASSPKGGTTYEQYF	TGTGCCAGCAGCCCCAAAGGGGGGACAACATACGAGCAGTACTTC
14	TRBV12-3/TRBV12-4	NA	once	TRBJ2-7	CASSFGRSPDEQYF	TGTGCCAGCAGTTTCGGCAGGTCTCCGGACGAGCAGTACTTC
17	TRBV29-1	TRBD2	NA	TRBJ2-1	CSVDISGTSGGDIEQFF	TGCAGCGTTGATATATCCGGGACTAGCGGGGGGGATATTGAGCAGTTCTTC
18	TRBV20-1	NA	NA	TRBJ2-3	CSARGPWREVVVPDTQYF	TGCAGTGCTAGAGGGCCGTGGAGGGAGGTTGTCGTCCCAGATACGCAGTATTTT
15	TRBV28	NA	NA	TRBJ1-6	CASSLIGGSLSPLHF	TGTGCCAGCAGTTTAATAGGAGGGAGTTTGTCACCCCTCCACTTT
12	TRBV3-1	NA	few	TRBJ2-7	CASNSDGDEQYF	TGTGCCAGCAATTCGGACGGGGACGAGCAGTACTTC
13	TRBV5-1	NA	NA	TRBJ2-3	CASSMTVLDTQYF	TGCGCCAGCAGCATGACAGTGTTAGATACGCAGTATTTT
16	TRBV11-1	NA	NA	TRBJ2-1	CAGSLALGGPYNEQFF	TGTGCCGGCAGCTTAGCGTTGGGGGGCCCCTACAATGAGCAGTTCTTC
13	TRBV29-1	TRBD1	NA	TRBJ2-7	CSVGQGAPGEQYF	TGCAGCGTCGGACAGGGGGCGCCCGGCGAGCAGTACTTC
14	TRBV7-2	TRBD1	few	TRBJ1-1	CASSYTGGETEAFF	TGTGCCAGCAGCTATACAGGGGGAGAGACTGAAGCTTTCTTT
16	TRBV6-5	NA	few	TRBJ2-1	CASSYHSVSSYNEQFF	TGTGCCAGCAGTTACCATAGCGTGAGCTCCTACAATGAGCAGTTCTTC
19	TRBV11-1	NA	NA	TRBJ2-1	CASSFHAWSPDTLEGEQFF	TGTGCCAGCAGCTTTCACGCGTGGTCCCCGGACACCCTCGAGGGTGAGCAGTTCTTC
13	TRBV2	NA	NA	TRBJ1-5	CASGQGGNQPQHF	TGTGCCAGCGGGCAGGGAGGCAATCAGCCCCAGCATTTT
15	TRBV5-6	NA	NA	TRBJ1-3	CASSPLAGSGNTIYF	TGTGCCAGCAGCCCCTTGGCGGGCTCTGGAAACACCATATATTTT
14	TRBV29-1	TRBD1	NA	TRBJ1-2	CSVFGGQGTSGYTF	TGCAGCGTTTTTGGGGGACAGGGGACTTCTGGCTACACCTTC
21	TRBV12-3/TRBV12-4	NA	NA	TRBJ1-2	CASSLPSVGNSLGQVNYGYTF	TGTGCCAGCAGTTTACCGTCGGTTGGTAACTCCCTGGGGCAGGTTAACTATGGCTACACCTTC
12	TRBV28	NA	NA	TRBJ1-4	CASSLPGGKLFF	TGTGCCAGCAGTTTACCAGGTGGGAAACTGTTTTTT
14	TRBV7-9	TRBD1	few	TRBJ1-2	CASSSTGTGYGYTF	TGTGCCAGCAGTTCGACAGGGACAGGGTATGGCTACACCTTC
15	TRBV2	TRBD1	NA	TRBJ1-1	CASSEQGVGSTEAFF	TGTGCCAGCAGTGAACAGGGGGTAGGTAGCACTGAAGCTTTCTTT
17	TRBV12-3/TRBV12-4	NA	NA	TRBJ2-1	CASRSKFSVFLYNEQFF	TGTGCCAGCAGGTCTAAGTTCAGCGTGTTCCTCTACAATGAGCAGTTCTTC
17	TRBV5-6	NA	NA	TRBJ2-2	CASSLAVGRSNTGELFF	TGTGCCAGCAGCTTGGCCGTCGGGCGCTCGAACACCGGGGAGCTGTTTTTT
16	TRBV20-1	NA	few	TRBJ2-5	CSAPALRQTDQETQYF	TGCAGTGCTCCGGCCTTACGACAGACCGACCAAGAGACCCAGTACTTT
18	TRBV20-1	NA	NA	TRBJ1-1	CSARDNPLDSLMNTEAFF	TGCAGTGCTAGAGATAACCCCCTGGACAGCCTCATGAACACTGAAGCTTTCTTT
14	TRBV10-3	NA	NA	TRBJ2-5	CAISESTLKETQYF	TGTGCCATCAGTGAGTCCACTCTAAAAGAGACCCAGTACTTC
16	TRBV12-3/TRBV12-4	TRBD2	NA	TRBJ2-3	CASSFGSAGGQDTQYF	TGTGCCAGCAGTTTCGGGTCGGCGGGAGGTCAAGATACGCAGTATTTT
15	TRBV5-1	TRBD1	few	TRBJ1-1	CASSLATGTGGRAFF	TGCGCCAGCAGCTTGGCTACCGGGACAGGGGGTAGAGCTTTCTTT
17	TRBV5-1	NA	NA	TRBJ2-1	CASRGTSRGFSYNEQFF	TGCGCCAGCAGGGGCACATCAAGGGGATTCTCCTACAATGAGCAGTTCTTC
14	TRBV28	TRBD1	NA	TRBJ2-7	CASIPQGDTYEQYF	TGTGCCAGCATTCCACAGGGGGACACCTACGAGCAGTACTTC
13	TRBV27	NA	NA	TRBJ2-7	CASSLFQGYEQYF	TGTGCCAGCAGTTTGTTTCAGGGGTACGAGCAGTACTTC
12	TRBV29-1	NA	few	TRBJ1-2	CSATNMRYGYTF	TGCAGCGCTACTAACATGCGCTATGGCTACACCTTC
13	TRBV7-9	NA	NA	TRBJ2-7	CASSLAIQGFRYF	TGTGCCAGCAGCTTAGCGATACAGGGATTCCGGTACTTC
16	TRBV29-1	TRBD2	NA	TRBJ2-7	CSVVTLTSGRRYEQYF	TGCAGCGTCGTTACTCTGACTAGCGGGAGAAGATACGAGCAGTACTTC
15	TRBV29-1	TRBD2	NA	TRBJ2-1	CSVEGSSGIQETQFF	TGCAGCGTTGAGGGGTCGAGCGGGATCCAAGAGACCCAGTTCTTC
15	TRBV7-2	TRBD2	NA	TRBJ2-3	CASSLAAGGSDTQYF	TGTGCCAGCAGCTTAGCCGCGGGAGGATCGGATACGCAGTATTTT
16	TRBV11-2	NA	few	TRBJ2-5	CASSLGEGHRGETQYF	TGTGCCAGCAGCTTAGGGGAAGGGCACCGGGGGGAGACCCAGTACTTC
15	TRBV6-2/TRBV6-3	NA	NA	TRBJ1-1	CASRWSGAGDTEAFF	TGTGCCAGCAGGTGGAGTGGGGCTGGGGACACTGAAGCTTTCTTT
12	TRBV20-1	NA	NA	TRBJ1-2	CSASLGNYGYTF	TGCAGTGCTAGTTTGGGGAACTATGGCTACACCTTC
15	TRBV4-3	NA	NA	TRBJ1-6	CASSHPTTRDSPLHF	TGCGCCAGCAGCCACCCGACAACTCGGGATTCACCCCTCCACTTT
17	TRBV4-2	TRBD2	few	TRBJ2-5	CASSQRISGGPQETQYF	TGTGCCAGCAGCCAGCGCATTAGCGGGGGTCCGCAAGAGACCCAGTACTTC
13	TRBV12-3/TRBV12-4	TRBD2	NA	TRBJ2-1	CAIAELAPNEQFF	TGTGCCATCGCGGAACTAGCGCCCAATGAGCAGTTCTTC
16	TRBV7-2	TRBD2	few	TRBJ2-1	CASSSIAGGLYNEQFF	TGTGCCAGCAGCTCAATAGCGGGAGGGCTCTACAATGAGCAGTTCTTC
15	TRBV24-1	NA	NA	TRBJ2-1	CATSDSRTPYNEQFF	TGTGCCACCAGTGATTCCAGGACCCCCTACAATGAGCAGTTCTTC
14	TRBV5-1	NA	once	TRBJ2-7	CASSITGNSYEQYF	TGCGCCAGCAGCATTACCGGGAACTCCTACGAGCAGTACTTC
14	TRBV20-1	NA	NA	TRBJ1-4	CSASRGRLNEKLFF	TGCAGTGCTAGTCGGGGCAGGCTTAATGAAAAACTGTTTTTT
13	TRBV24-1	NA	NA	TRBJ2-1	CATGARQGNEQFF	TGTGCCACCGGCGCCCGGCAGGGCAATGAGCAGTTCTTC
14	TRBV5-1	NA	NA	TRBJ1-1	CTSSLEVFGTEAFF	TGCACCAGCAGCTTGGAGGTCTTTGGCACTGAAGCTTTCTTT
15	TRBV21-1	NA	few	TRBJ2-5	CASSPDRGGSETQYF	TGTGCCAGCAGTCCCGACAGGGGAGGGTCAGAGACCCAGTACTTC